This entry describes one T cell receptor beta chain. As yet, its antigen is unknown. The germline V gene encodes CDR1 SGHNT and CDR2 YYREEE (reference sequence). V was trimmed by 3 bases and J by 0 bases, leaving 16 bases between them. The CDR3 has 17 residues. The entry originates in a study of graft-versus-host responses after intestinal transplantation. Study summary: In this cohort, recipients had multivisceral, liver-intestinal, or isolated intestinal transplants.

The assay was immunoSEQ multiplex PCR, and TCRdb's table has in-frame clones only and misses some. The sample records about 90,000 clones, about 88% being singletons. V is TRBV5-4 and J is TRBJ2-1; tentative D call: TRBD1 (7 bases). Source: unstimulated CD4+ T cells sorted from spleen or lymph node cells, taken before transplant. The receptor was derived from a human donor who was the organ donor for an intestinal transplant. For the CDR3, the DNA is TGTGCCAGCAGCTCGATATCAGGGGGGAGCTCCTACAATGAGCAGTTCTTC. Its protein product is CASSSISGGSSYNEQFF.